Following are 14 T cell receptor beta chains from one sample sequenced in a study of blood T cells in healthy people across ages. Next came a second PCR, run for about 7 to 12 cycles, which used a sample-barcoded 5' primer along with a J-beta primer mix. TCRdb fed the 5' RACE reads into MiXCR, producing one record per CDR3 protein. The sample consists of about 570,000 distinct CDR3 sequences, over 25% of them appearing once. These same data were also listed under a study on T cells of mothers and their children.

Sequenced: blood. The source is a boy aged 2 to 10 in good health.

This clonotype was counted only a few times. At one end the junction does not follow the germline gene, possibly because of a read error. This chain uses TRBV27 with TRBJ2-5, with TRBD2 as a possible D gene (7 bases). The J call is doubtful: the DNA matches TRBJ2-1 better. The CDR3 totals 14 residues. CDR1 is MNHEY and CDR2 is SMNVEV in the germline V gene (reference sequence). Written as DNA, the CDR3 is TGTGCCAACAGTTTAGGGGGAGGACTAGTTGTGCAGTTCTTC. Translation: CANSLGGGLVVQFF.

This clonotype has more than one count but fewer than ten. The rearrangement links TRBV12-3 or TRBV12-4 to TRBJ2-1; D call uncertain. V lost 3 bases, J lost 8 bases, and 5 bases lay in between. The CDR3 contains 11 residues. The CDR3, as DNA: TGTGCCAGCAGTTTTTTAGATGAGCAGTTCTTC. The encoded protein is CASSFLDEQFF.

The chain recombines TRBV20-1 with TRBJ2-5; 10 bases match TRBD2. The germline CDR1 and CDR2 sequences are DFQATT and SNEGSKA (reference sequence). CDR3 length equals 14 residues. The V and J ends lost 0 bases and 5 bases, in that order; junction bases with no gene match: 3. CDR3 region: CSAREASGSETQYF. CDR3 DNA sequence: TGCAGTGCTAGAGAAGCTAGCGGGAGTGAGACCCAGTACTTC.

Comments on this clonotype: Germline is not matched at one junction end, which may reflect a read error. The CDR3 sequence: CSARDYQAPGEPFF. Written as DNA, the CDR3 is TGCAGTGCAAGGGACTATCAGGCGCCCGGGGAGCCGTTTTTT. The chain links TRBV20-1 to TRBJ2-2; 7 positions agree with TRBD2. Germline CDR1 DFQATT, CDR2 SNEGSKA (reference sequence). CDR3 size: 14 residues.

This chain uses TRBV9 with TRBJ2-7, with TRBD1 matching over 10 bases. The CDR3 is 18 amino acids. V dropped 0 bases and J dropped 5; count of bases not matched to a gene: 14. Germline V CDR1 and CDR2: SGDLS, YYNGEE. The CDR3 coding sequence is TGTGCCAGCAGCGTAGGATGGTTGATAGGACAGGGGGTCAACGAGCAGTACTTC. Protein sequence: CASSVGWLIGQGVNEQYF.

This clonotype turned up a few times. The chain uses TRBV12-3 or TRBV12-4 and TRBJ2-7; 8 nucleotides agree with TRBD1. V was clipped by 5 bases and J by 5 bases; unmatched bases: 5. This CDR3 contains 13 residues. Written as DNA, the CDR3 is TGTGCCAGCAGTGATGTGGACAGGGACGAGCAGTACTTC. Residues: CASSDVDRDEQYF.

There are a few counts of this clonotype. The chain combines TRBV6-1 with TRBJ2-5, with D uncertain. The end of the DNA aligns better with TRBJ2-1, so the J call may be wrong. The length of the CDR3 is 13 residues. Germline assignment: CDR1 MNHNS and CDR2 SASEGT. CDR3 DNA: TGTGCCAGCAGTGCATTTGGGGAAAATGAGCAGTTCTTC. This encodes CASSAFGENEQFF.

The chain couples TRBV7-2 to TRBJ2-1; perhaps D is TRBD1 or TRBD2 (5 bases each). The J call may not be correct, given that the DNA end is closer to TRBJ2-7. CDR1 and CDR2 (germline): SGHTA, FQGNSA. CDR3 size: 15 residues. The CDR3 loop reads CASSFGTSLNVEQYF. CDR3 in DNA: TGTGCCAGCAGCTTCGGGACCAGTCTTAATGTGGAGCAGTACTTC.

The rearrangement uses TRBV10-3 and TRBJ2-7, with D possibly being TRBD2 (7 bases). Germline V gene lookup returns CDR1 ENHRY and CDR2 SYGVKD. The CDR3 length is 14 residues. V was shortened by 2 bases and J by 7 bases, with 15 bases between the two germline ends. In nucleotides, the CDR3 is TGTGCCATCAGTGAGGGCCAGGGGCGGGAGGAGCAGTACTTC. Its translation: CAISEGQGREEQYF.

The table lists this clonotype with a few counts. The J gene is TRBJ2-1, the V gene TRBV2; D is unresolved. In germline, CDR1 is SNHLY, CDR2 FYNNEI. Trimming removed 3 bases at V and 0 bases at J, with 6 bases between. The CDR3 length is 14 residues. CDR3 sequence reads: CASSEGSSYNEQFF. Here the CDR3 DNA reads TGTGCCAGCAGTGAGGGATCCTCCTACAATGAGCAGTTCTTC.

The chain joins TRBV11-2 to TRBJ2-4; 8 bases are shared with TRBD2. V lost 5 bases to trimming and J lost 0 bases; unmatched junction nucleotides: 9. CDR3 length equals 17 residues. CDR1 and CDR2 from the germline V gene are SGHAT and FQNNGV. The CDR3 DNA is TGTGCCAGCAGCCCGAGGGTTAGCGGGGTAGCCAAAAACATTCAGTACTTC. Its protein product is CASSPRVSGVAKNIQYF.

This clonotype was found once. The CDR3 loop is CSVEDRGRGYGYTF. The CDR3 DNA sequence: TGCAGCGTTGAAGACAGGGGGCGCGGCTATGGCTACACCTTC. The rearrangement uses TRBV29-1 and TRBJ1-2, with 8 bases matching TRBD1. Trimming at V came to 0 bases and at J to 4 bases, leaving 4 bases not matched to a gene. The CDR3 runs 14 residues. Germline CDR1 and CDR2: SQVTM and ANQGSEA.

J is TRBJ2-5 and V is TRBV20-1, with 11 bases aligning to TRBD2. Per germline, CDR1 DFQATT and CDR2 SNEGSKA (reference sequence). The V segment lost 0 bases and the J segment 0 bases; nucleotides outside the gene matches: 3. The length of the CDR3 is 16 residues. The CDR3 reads CSARDLTSGDQETQYF. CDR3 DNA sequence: TGCAGTGCTAGAGATCTGACTAGCGGGGACCAAGAGACCCAGTACTTC.

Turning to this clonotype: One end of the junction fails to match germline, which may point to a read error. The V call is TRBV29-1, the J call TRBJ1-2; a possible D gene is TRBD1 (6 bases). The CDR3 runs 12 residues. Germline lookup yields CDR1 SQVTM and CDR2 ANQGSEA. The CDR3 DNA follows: TGTAGCGTTGTTCGGGGGGCTGGTGGCTACACCTTC. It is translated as CSVVRGAGGYTF.